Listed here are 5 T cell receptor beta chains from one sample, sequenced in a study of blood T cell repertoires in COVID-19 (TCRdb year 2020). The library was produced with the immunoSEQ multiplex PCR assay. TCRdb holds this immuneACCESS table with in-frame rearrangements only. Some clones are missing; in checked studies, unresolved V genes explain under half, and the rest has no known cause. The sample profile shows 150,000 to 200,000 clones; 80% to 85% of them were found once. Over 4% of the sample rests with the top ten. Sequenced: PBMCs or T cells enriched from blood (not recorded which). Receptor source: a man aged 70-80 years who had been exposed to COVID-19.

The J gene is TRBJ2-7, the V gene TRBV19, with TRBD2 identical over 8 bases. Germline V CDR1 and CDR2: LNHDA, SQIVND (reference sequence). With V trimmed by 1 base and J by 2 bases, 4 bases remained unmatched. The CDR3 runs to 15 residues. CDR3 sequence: CASSIGSGGTYEQYF. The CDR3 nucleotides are TGTGCCAGTAGTATAGGGAGCGGGGGTACCTACGAGCAGTACTTC.

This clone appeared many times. Here the CDR3 reads CASKGATEKLFF. CDR3 sequence (DNA): TGTGCCAGCAAGGGGGCGACGGAAAAACTGTTTTTT. The V and J genes are TRBV6-6 and TRBJ1-4; 7 bases fit TRBD1. There are 12 residues in the CDR3. V lost 7 bases to trimming and J lost 8 bases; unmatched junction nucleotides: 4. The germline V gene encodes CDR1 MNHNY and CDR2 SVGAGI (reference sequence).

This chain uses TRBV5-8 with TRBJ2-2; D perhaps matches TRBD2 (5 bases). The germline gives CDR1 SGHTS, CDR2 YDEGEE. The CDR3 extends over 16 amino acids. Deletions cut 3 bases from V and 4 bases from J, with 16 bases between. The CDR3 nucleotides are TGTGCCAGCAGCTCGGAGGTGGGCGGCCTCACCGGGGAGCTGTTTTTT. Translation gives CASSSEVGGLTGELFF. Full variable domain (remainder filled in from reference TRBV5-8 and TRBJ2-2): EAGVTQSPTHLIKTRGQQATLRCSPISGHTSVYWYQQALGLGLQFLLWYDEGEERNRGNFPPRFSGRQFPNYSSELNVNALELEDSALYLCASSSEVGGLTGELFFGEGSRLTVL.

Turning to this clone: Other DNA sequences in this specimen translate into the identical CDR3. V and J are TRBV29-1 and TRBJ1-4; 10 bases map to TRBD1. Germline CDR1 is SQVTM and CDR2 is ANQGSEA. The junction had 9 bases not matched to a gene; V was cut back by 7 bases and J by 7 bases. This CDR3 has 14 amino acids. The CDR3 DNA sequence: TGCAGCGCACAGACCCGACAGGGGGCTGAAAAACTGTTTTTT. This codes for CSAQTRQGAEKLFF.

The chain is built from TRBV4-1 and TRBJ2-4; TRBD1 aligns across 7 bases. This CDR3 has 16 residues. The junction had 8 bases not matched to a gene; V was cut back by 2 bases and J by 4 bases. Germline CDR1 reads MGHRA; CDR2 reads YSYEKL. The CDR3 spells CASSQHIGTEKNIQYF. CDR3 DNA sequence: TGCGCCAGCAGCCAACATATAGGGACAGAAAAAAACATTCAGTACTTC.